This T cell receptor (beta chain) was documented in a study of blood T cell repertoires in COVID-19 (dated by TCRdb to about 2020). In the study overall: Samples from collaborators originated in the United States, Italy and Spain and spanned both the acute and convalescent phases of COVID-19. Sample metadata almost always included a de-identified subject ID, COVID-19 status, age in years and sex. Subjects who had been exposed to COVID-19, were actively infected with it, or had recovered from it provided the deeply sampled blood TCRbeta repertoires that made up the dataset. A freely available public database, intended as a resource for researchers studying the immune response to SARS-CoV-2, is where the repertoires were released. HLA class I and class II types, where available, came from metadata supplied by the sample provider rather than from assay-based typing. The material from the prospective study consisted of cDNA or gDNA derived from T cells, B-cell-depleted T cells, or PBMCs. The samples were drawn from the first 160 participants of the ongoing ImmuneRACE study and from 1,254 subjects provided by 6 global collaborators. Broad study findings and their caveats: How much clinical and demographic metadata was included differed by source and by participant, and the metadata was provided uncurated.

TCRbeta CDR3 regions were amplified from genomic DNA using the immunoSEQ Assay, a bias-controlled multiplex PCR. Turning to the authors' computational methods: Within the assay, amplification of reference gene primers was used to estimate how many nucleated cells each sample contained. To quantify the absolute abundance of each unique TCRbeta CDR3 rearrangement, sequence reads were collapsed and filtered. Productive Simpson clonality was computed per sample as the square root of Simpson's diversity index over productive rearrangements. Held by TCRdb, this immuneACCESS table contains in-frame sequences only and omits some clones. Under half of the omission traces to an unresolved V gene where checked; the cause of the rest is unknown. V and J calls and clone size follow that table, whereas D and trimming were derived from the DNA. Present in this sample are 300,000 or so clones, more than 70% of which were seen just once. The ten largest clones take up roughly 1.3% of the sample.

Collaborating institutions collected whole blood in K2EDTA tubes following their own protocols. For TCRbeta analysis, collaborators shipped samples as frozen whole blood, isolated PBMCs, or DNA extracted from either of those sample types. Concerning this clone: This receptor's antigen is unknown. Base qualities are missing; no much larger clone stands one base away.

Trimming takes 3 bases off V and 4 bases off J; junction bases not matched to a gene: 6. Its CDR3 holds 15 amino acids, cysteine through phenylalanine. The CDR3 DNA has 45 bases and is translated from base 1. CDR1 and CDR2, looked up from the germline V gene (reference sequence), are SEHNR and FQNEAQ. The sequence joins TRBV7-9 to TRBJ2-3, and 8 bases in between align with TRBD1. The TCR originated in a woman in her forties or fifties with acute or convalescent COVID-19. The sequenced material came from peripheral blood. In nucleotides, the sequence is TGTGCCAGCAGCTTTCAACCAGGGGGCTCAGATACGCAGTATTTT. Its protein reads: CASSFQPGGSDTQYF.